Listed here are 4 T cell receptor beta chains from one sample, sequenced in a study of shared clonotypes between healthy human individuals. Only in-frame clones appear in the TCRdb table, and some are missing; sequencing was by immunoSEQ multiplex PCR. Among under 1,100,000 clones listed, 70% to 80% were seen once. The specimen was memory CD4+ T cells sorted from blood. Subset: CD45RA-negative fraction. These receptors all come from a man aged 18 to 29 in good health.

This clone was counted a few times. This sequence joins TRBV6-1 and TRBJ2-2, with unresolved D. This CDR3 spans 14 amino acids. V shed 7 bases and J shed 2 bases, with 11 bases lying between them. Germline V lookup: CDR1 MNHNS, CDR2 SASEGT. CDR3 residues: CASKATFNTGELFF. The CDR3, as DNA: TGTGCCAGCAAGGCGACTTTCAACACCGGGGAGCTGTTTTTT.

The CDR3 DNA sequence: TGTGCCAGCAGGCTAGCGTTAGGTGCAGATACGCAGTATTTT. It codes for CASRLALGADTQYF. The rearrangement links TRBV2 to TRBJ2-3; TRBD2 is a possible D gene (6 bases). The V end lost 6 bases, the J end lost 4 bases, and 14 bases lay between the germline ends. Germline lookup yields CDR1 SNHLY and CDR2 FYNNEI. This CDR3 has 14 amino acids. Based on the CDR3 plus reference TRBV2 and TRBJ2-3, the full variable domain is EPEVTQTPSHQVTQMGQEVILRCVPISNHLYFYWYRQILGQKVEFLVSFYNNEISEKSEIFDDQFSVERPDGSNFTLKIRSTKLEDSAMYFCASRLALGADTQYFGPGTRLTVL.

This clone was seen just once. This chain uses TRBV5-4 with TRBJ2-7; D is perhaps TRBD1 (5 bases). The CDR3 extends over 14 amino acids. V was pared by 1 base and J by 4 bases, with 12 bases between. From germline, CDR1 is SGHNT and CDR2 YYREEE (reference sequence). The CDR3 loop reads CASSLIGVKYEQYF. CDR3 DNA sequence: TGTGCCAGCAGCTTGATAGGGGTCAAATACGAGCAGTACTTC.

This rearrangement joins TRBV7-2 to TRBJ2-3; D uncertain. The germline V and J ends were trimmed by 6 bases and 6 bases, with 13 bases remaining between them. Per the germline V gene, CDR1 is SGHTA and CDR2 is FQGNSA. This CDR3 comprises 13 residues. This chain's CDR3 is CASSRDIWDTQYF. As DNA, the CDR3 is TGTGCCAGCAGTCGCGATATATGGGATACGCAGTATTTT.